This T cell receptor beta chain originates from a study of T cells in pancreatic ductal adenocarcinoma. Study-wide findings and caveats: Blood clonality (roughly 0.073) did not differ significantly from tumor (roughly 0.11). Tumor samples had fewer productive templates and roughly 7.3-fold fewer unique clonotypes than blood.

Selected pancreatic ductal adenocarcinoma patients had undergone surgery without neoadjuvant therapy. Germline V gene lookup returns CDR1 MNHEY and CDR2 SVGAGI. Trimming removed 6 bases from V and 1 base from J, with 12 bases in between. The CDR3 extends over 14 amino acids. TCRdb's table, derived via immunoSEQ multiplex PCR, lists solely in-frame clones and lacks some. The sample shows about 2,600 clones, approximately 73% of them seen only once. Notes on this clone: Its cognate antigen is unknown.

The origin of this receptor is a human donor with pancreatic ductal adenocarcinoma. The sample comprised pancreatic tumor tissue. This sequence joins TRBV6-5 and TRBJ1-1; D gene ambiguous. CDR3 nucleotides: TGTGCCAGCAGCCTACTCCGCAGGAACACTGAAGCTTTCTTT. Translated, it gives CASSLLRRNTEAFF.